This TCR beta chain was obtained from a study of cytomegalovirus exposure and HLA in healthy donors. The PCR was carried out with 60 Vbeta primers and 13 Jbeta primers. The table came from immunoSEQ multiplex PCR; TCRdb's copy has only in-frame clones and leaves some out. The top ten hold 1.5% to 2% of the sample, which has about 150,000 clones, over 8% seen once. The sequenced material came from PBMCs. The TCR sequence derives from a male donor in good health and CMV-seronegative.

The CDR3 bases are TGCGCCAGCAGCCTGACAGGGGGCAAAGGCTATGGCTACACCTTC. Residues: CASSLTGGKGYGYTF. V and J are TRBV5-1 and TRBJ1-2, with TRBD1 identical over 10 bases. With V trimmed by 4 bases and J by 4 bases, 7 bases remained unmatched. The CDR3 consists of 15 residues. The germline CDR1 and CDR2 sequences are SGHRS and YFSETQ. Looking up the rest from reference TRBV5-1 and TRBJ1-2 gives the full variable domain: KAGVTQTPRYLIKTRGQQVTLSCSPISGHRSVSWYQQTPGQGLQFLFEYFSETQRNKGNFPGRFSGRQFSNSRSEMNVSTLELGDSALYLCASSLTGGKGYGYTFGSGTRLTVV.